This TCR beta chain was found in a study of OX40 agonist ivuxolimab in advanced cancers. This clone has just a few counts. The junction had 14 bases not matched to a gene; V was cut back by 6 bases and J by 4 bases. The CDR3 covers 17 residues. Germline-derived CDR1 and CDR2 are LNHDA and SQIVND (reference sequence). TCRdb's table, derived via immunoSEQ multiplex PCR, lists solely in-frame clones and lacks some. The sample lists approximately 86,000 clones, 85% to 90% occurring once. This specimen consisted of CD4+ or CD8+ T cells sorted from blood, obtained in a trial of the OX40 agonist ivuxolimab. The genes are TRBV19 and TRBJ1-5; 8 bases agree with TRBD1. This clonotype was obtained from an adult with an advanced solid tumor such as melanoma, head and neck, liver or kidney cancer. CDR3 sequence reads: CASSPSTGQGWNQPQHF. Here the CDR3 DNA reads TGTGCCAGTAGCCCTTCCACAGGACAGGGATGGAATCAGCCCCAGCATTTT.